The clone carrying this T cell receptor beta chain is a singleton in its sample. No antigen is known for it. Naive CD8 populations comprised CD45RO-negative cells positively selected for CCR7, excluding terminally differentiated effector memory CD45RA+ cells. Each replicate PCR on the sorted subsets used 200 ng DNA (about 30,000 T cell genomes). The repertoire was sequenced with immunoSEQ multiplex PCR; TCRdb's copy has only in-frame clones and lacks some. The table lists around 2,000,000 clones, around 93% of them singletons. The source of the sample is a study of shared clonotypes between healthy human individuals. Whole-study findings and limits: Despite large depth, sorted-subset datasets appeared incompletely sequenced. Relative to their counterparts shared across all four donors, non-shared clonotypes exhibited diminished generation probabilities.

This CDR3 spans 16 amino acids. The germline V gene has CDR1 SNHLY and CDR2 FYNNEI. Trimming removed 2 bases at V and 0 bases at J, with 14 bases between. This receptor was taken from a man aged 18 to 29 in good health. Some clones in this sample may be carry-over from other donors' samples. The V gene is TRBV2, the J gene TRBJ2-7; perhaps D is TRBD1 or TRBD2 (7 bases each). Sequences were obtained from naive CD8+ T cells from PBMCs. The CDR3 loop is CASSEWGRDSSYEQYF. In DNA, the CDR3 is TGTGCCAGCAGTGAATGGGGGAGGGACAGCTCCTACGAGCAGTACTTC.